Listed here are 32 T cell receptor beta chains from one sample, sequenced in a study of cytomegalovirus exposure and HLA in healthy donors. This PCR relied on a set of 60 Vbeta primers and 13 Jbeta primers. Method: immunoSEQ multiplex PCR; TCRdb's copy keeps in-frame clones and lacks some. The profile shows 95,000 to 150,000 clones, 60% to 80% of them singletons. Sequenced input: PBMCs. The origin of the receptors is a woman aged 50 to 65 in good health and CMV-seronegative.

The chain joins TRBV4-3 to TRBJ2-5, with D hard to call. V gave up 1 base and J gave up 2 bases, with 5 bases separating them. The CDR3 contains 13 residues. Germline V gene lookup returns CDR1 LGHNA and CDR2 YSLEER. DNA of the CDR3: TGCGCCAGCAGCCAAGCCTATCAAGAGACCCAGTACTTC. Protein: CASSQAYQETQYF.

This clone has more than one count but fewer than ten. The V call is TRBV6-5, the J call TRBJ1-2; D perhaps matches TRBD1 (6 bases). This CDR3 is 12 amino acids long. CDR1 is MNHEY, CDR2 SVGAGI, per germline. Trimming pared 6 bases from V and 5 bases from J, leaving 10 bases between. CDR3 nucleotide sequence: TGTGCCAGCAGGCAGGGGAATTATGGCTACACCTTC. The encoded protein is CASRQGNYGYTF.

This chain joins TRBV6-4 and TRBJ2-3, with unresolved D. The germline V and J ends were trimmed by 3 bases and 6 bases, with 13 bases remaining between them. The CDR3 runs to 14 residues. CDR1 and CDR2 from the germline V gene are MRHNA and SNTAGT. The DNA of the CDR3 is TGTGCCAGCAGTGAAAGAGCAGCGTCCGATACGCAGTATTTT. This sequence encodes CASSERAASDTQYF.

The chain carries TRBV28 and TRBJ1-1, with D perhaps matching TRBD1 (5 bases). This CDR3 contains 13 residues. Germline V gives CDR1 MDHEN, CDR2 SYDVKM. V was cut by 1 base and J by 7 bases, with 10 bases left in between. The DNA of the CDR3 is TGTGCCAGCAGTTTATCAGGGTACAGTGAAGCTTTCTTT. Protein sequence: CASSLSGYSEAFF.

CDR3 protein: CASSSVLALGSSYNEQFF. The CDR3 DNA sequence: TGTGCCAGCAGCTCTGTTCTAGCGTTAGGGAGCTCCTACAATGAGCAGTTCTTC. The V call is TRBV5-6, the J call TRBJ2-1, with a possible D match to TRBD2 (6 bases). The length of the CDR3 is 18 residues. The germline gives CDR1 SGHDT, CDR2 YYEEEE. Between the trimmed V and J ends, which lost 3 bases and 0 bases, there was a span of 19 bases.

CDR3 sequence reads: CASSRRAGGSGNTIYF. DNA of the CDR3: TGTGCCAGCAGCCGTAGAGCAGGGGGTTCTGGAAACACCATATATTTT. The genes are TRBV7-9 and TRBJ1-3, with TRBD1 matching 7 bases. This CDR3 has 16 amino acids. CDR1 is SEHNR, CDR2 FQNEAQ, per germline (reference sequence). V was clipped by 5 bases and J by 1 base; unmatched bases: 8.

The CDR3 region has the DNA TGTGCCAGCAGCTTGAGGACAGGGGGGGACGAGCAGTACTTC. Amino acids: CASSLRTGGDEQYF. This chain links TRBV7-9 with TRBJ2-7; 10 bases agree with TRBD1. Germline V gene sequence: CDR1 SEHNR, CDR2 FQNEAQ (reference sequence). The CDR3 loop spans 14 amino acids. The junction had 4 bases not matched to a gene; V was cut back by 3 bases and J by 5 bases.

The chain carries TRBV7-2 and TRBJ2-1, with TRBD2 identical over 15 bases. V lost 4 bases to trimming and J lost 5 bases; unmatched junction nucleotides: 0. This CDR3 spans 15 amino acids. CDR1 and CDR2 from the germline V gene are SGHTA and FQGNSA. For the CDR3, the DNA is TGTGCCAGCAGCTGGACTAGCGGGAGGGACAATGAGCAGTTCTTC. Encoded protein: CASSWTSGRDNEQFF.

The chain couples TRBV19 to TRBJ1-5; D may be TRBD1 (6 bases). V was clipped by 6 bases and J by 0 bases, with 12 bases between them. CDR1 is LNHDA and CDR2 is SQIVND in the germline V gene (reference sequence). CDR3 length equals 15 residues. CDR3 sequence: CASSLRTDSNQPQHF. CDR3 coding DNA: TGTGCCAGTAGCCTACGGACAGATAGCAATCAGCCCCAGCATTTT.

Here the CDR3 DNA reads TGTGCCAGCAGTGAAGACAGCTCCTCAACTAATGAAAAACTGTTTTTT. Encoded protein: CASSEDSSSTNEKLFF. V and J are TRBV2 and TRBJ1-4, with no clear D. The CDR3 runs to 16 residues. Trimming took 1 base from V and 0 from J, leaving 9 bases between them. In germline, CDR1 is SNHLY, CDR2 FYNNEI.

The chain carries TRBV19 and TRBJ1-1; no clear D gene. Per the germline V gene, CDR1 is LNHDA and CDR2 is SQIVND (reference sequence). The CDR3 extends over 13 amino acids. Trimming cost V 1 base and J 3 bases, with 6 bases left between them. The CDR3 DNA reads TGTGCCAGTAGTATAGGCCGCGACACTGAAGCTTTCTTT. Protein product: CASSIGRDTEAFF.

The rearrangement links TRBV6-6 to TRBJ1-5, with D tentatively TRBD1 (5 bases). CDR3 length equals 15 residues. Trimming shortened V by 5 bases and J by 6 bases, and 17 bases separated the two germline ends. From germline, CDR1 is MNHNY and CDR2 SVGAGI (reference sequence). The CDR3 DNA is TGTGCCAGCAGTAGGGGCAGAGGAGAAATTCAGCCCCAGCATTTT. Its protein is CASSRGRGEIQPQHF.

The gene calls are TRBV20-1 and TRBJ2-7; D is possibly TRBD1 (6 bases). The CDR3 is made up of 11 amino acids. Between the trimmed V and J ends, which lost 6 bases and 6 bases, there was a span of 12 bases. Germline V gene data show CDR1 as DFQATT and CDR2 as SNEGSKA (reference sequence). DNA for the CDR3: TGCAGTGCGAAAATAGGGGGCGAGCAGTACTTC. Its translation is CSAKIGGEQYF.

This chain uses TRBV7-2 with TRBJ2-1, with TRBD2 identical over 7 bases. The length of the CDR3 is 14 residues. Looked up from germline, CDR1 is SGHTA and CDR2 is FQGNSA. With V trimmed by 3 bases and J by 8 bases, 7 bases remained unmatched. CDR3 sequence: CASSFSGTTDEQFF. Here the CDR3 DNA reads TGTGCCAGCAGCTTCTCCGGGACTACGGATGAGCAGTTCTTC.

The CDR3 DNA is TGTGCCAGCAGCGTAGGGGGGGCAACTAATGAAAAACTGTTTTTT. Its protein product is CASSVGGATNEKLFF. The J gene is TRBJ1-4, the V gene TRBV9; tentatively, D is TRBD1 (5 bases). CDR1 and CDR2 (germline): SGDLS, YYNGEE. With 0 bases removed from V and 0 bases from J, the gap between germline ends came to 6 bases. This CDR3 is built from 15 residues.

The CDR3 DNA reads as TGTGCCAGCAGTTTAGGGACTGGGCAGTACAATGAGCAGTTCTTC. It codes for CASSLGTGQYNEQFF. V gene TRBV28 combines with J gene TRBJ2-1; possible D gene TRBD2, 6 bases. V lost 2 bases and J lost 4, with 12 bases in between. Germline V lookup: CDR1 MDHEN, CDR2 SYDVKM. This CDR3 has 15 residues.

This sequence joins TRBV21-1 and TRBJ1-2; the table names TRBD1, a call not compared with the DNA. TRBV21-1 is flagged as a pseudogene. The CDR3 totals 14 residues. Here the CDR3 reads CASDFSSRGHGYTF. CDR3 sequence (DNA): TGTGCCAGCGATTTCTCGAGTAGGGGCCATGGCTACACCTTC.

The gene calls are TRBV2 and TRBJ2-3; D gene ambiguous. Germline V gene lookup returns CDR1 SNHLY and CDR2 FYNNEI. The V end lost 8 bases, the J end lost 4 bases, and 13 bases lay between the germline ends. The CDR3 length is 13 residues. Here the CDR3 DNA reads TGTGCCAGCCACCGCGCCGCACCAGATACGCAGTATTTT. Its translation is CASHRAAPDTQYF.

The rearrangement joins TRBV11-2 to TRBJ2-7; TRBD1 matches 7 bases. Germline V gives CDR1 SGHAT, CDR2 FQNNGV. The V gene end was trimmed by 4 bases and the J gene end by 9 bases; junction bases not matched to a gene: 6. The CDR3 has 12 residues. The CDR3 reads CASSSQGSGQYF. The CDR3 DNA is TGTGCCAGCAGCTCACAGGGGAGTGGGCAGTACTTC.

V gene TRBV7-8 combines with J gene TRBJ2-2, with a possible D match to TRBD2 (5 bases). Germline-derived CDR1 and CDR2 are SGHVS and FQNEAQ. CDR3 length: 15 amino acids. Deletions cut 3 bases from V and 0 bases from J, with 8 bases between. CDR3 loop: CASSFGIANTGELFF. CDR3 DNA sequence: TGTGCCAGCAGCTTCGGGATCGCGAACACCGGGGAGCTGTTTTTT.

V and J are TRBV2 and TRBJ2-7; tentatively, D is TRBD1 (5 bases). Germline-derived CDR1 and CDR2 are SNHLY and FYNNEI. Deletions cut 3 bases from V and 6 bases from J, with 9 bases between. This CDR3 is 12 amino acids long. The CDR3 sequence: CASSDWGGEQYF. CDR3 DNA sequence: TGTGCCAGCAGTGACTGGGGCGGCGAGCAGTACTTC.

The chain recombines TRBV7-9 with TRBJ2-5; D unclear. The J call is in doubt because the DNA end fits TRBJ2-7 better. Germline V gene data show CDR1 as SEHNR and CDR2 as FQNEAQ (reference sequence). This CDR3 has 13 residues. CDR3 in amino acids: CASSPEAAYEQYF. CDR3 DNA: TGTGCCAGCAGCCCAGAGGCCGCGTACGAGCAGTACTTC.

The chain is built from TRBV7-2 and TRBJ2-3; D remains ambiguous. The V gene's germline CDR1 is SGHTA and CDR2 FQGNSA. The CDR3 contains 15 residues. Trimming cost V 2 bases and J 2 bases, with 11 bases left between them. CDR3 nucleotides: TGTGCCAGCAGCTTATGGCGGATACACACAGATACGCAGTATTTT. It codes for CASSLWRIHTDTQYF.

J is TRBJ2-5 and V is TRBV6-6; 11 nucleotides line up with TRBD2. The V and J ends lost 7 bases and 5 bases, in that order; junction bases with no gene match: 9. The CDR3 is 15 residues long. CDR1 is MNHNY and CDR2 is SVGAGI in the germline V gene (reference sequence). CDR3 region: CASTGSGRASETQYF. The DNA of the CDR3 is TGTGCCAGCACGGGTAGCGGGAGGGCTTCGGAGACCCAGTACTTC.

This chain links TRBV6-1 with TRBJ2-7, with D perhaps TRBD2 (5 bases). In germline, CDR1 is MNHNS, CDR2 SASEGT. Trimming cost V 1 base and J 1 base, with 8 bases left between them. This CDR3 is built from 14 residues. CDR3 DNA: TGTGCCAGCAGTGAAGACCGGGGTTCCTACGAGCAGTACTTC. It translates to CASSEDRGSYEQYF.

This clone was seen a few times. The rearrangement uses TRBV28 and TRBJ2-3; D is unclear. Trimming removed 3 bases from V and 2 bases from J, with 15 bases in between. Germline CDR1 MDHEN, CDR2 SYDVKM. This CDR3 region has 16 residues. The chain's CDR3 is CASSFDSPLLTDTQYF. As DNA, the CDR3 is TGTGCCAGCAGTTTTGACTCTCCCCTTCTCACAGATACGCAGTATTTT.

The chain employs TRBV9 and TRBJ1-5, with 9 bases aligning to TRBD1. With V trimmed by 3 bases and J by 1 base, 2 bases remained unmatched. This CDR3 has 15 amino acids. Germline CDR1 and CDR2: SGDLS and YYNGEE. DNA for the CDR3: TGTGCCAGCAGCGCACAGGGGGCGAGCAATCAGCCCCAGCATTTT. Its translation is CASSAQGASNQPQHF.

The chain employs TRBV19 and TRBJ2-7; 13 bases agree with TRBD2. This CDR3 has 13 residues. Trimming took 10 bases from V and 5 from J; bases not matched to a gene: 5. Germline loops: CDR1 LNHDA, CDR2 SQIVND (reference sequence). The CDR3 is CATRTSGSHEQYF. Here the CDR3 DNA reads TGTGCCACCCGGACTAGCGGGAGCCACGAGCAGTACTTC. Full variable domain (remainder filled in from reference TRBV19 and TRBJ2-7): DGGITQSPKYLFRKEGQNVTLSCEQNLNHDAMYWYRQDPGQGLRLIYYSQIVNDFQKGDIAEGYSVSREKKESFPLTVTSAQKNPTAFYLCATRTSGSHEQYFGPGTRLTVT.

This clone was counted a single time. The chain uses TRBV6-6 and TRBJ2-1; 11 positions match TRBD2. Trimming cost V 6 bases and J 9 bases; bases outside gene matches: 4. Germline CDR1 is MNHNY and CDR2 is SVGAGI (reference sequence). The CDR3 extends over 13 amino acids. The CDR3 DNA sequence: TGTGCCAGCAGACTAGCGGGAGACGGTGAGCAGTTCTTC. This gives the protein CASRLAGDGEQFF.

This clone was counted between two and nine times. This chain uses TRBV19 with TRBJ2-1, with 10 bases identical to TRBD2. Germline V gene sequence: CDR1 LNHDA, CDR2 SQIVND (reference sequence). The CDR3 is 15 residues long. J lost 2 bases, V lost 6 bases, and 4 bases had no gene match. This CDR3 reads CASRRTSGTYNEQFF. DNA for the CDR3: TGTGCCAGTAGACGGACTAGCGGAACCTACAATGAGCAGTTCTTC.

The J gene is TRBJ2-6, the V gene TRBV4-2; 7 bases fit TRBD1. Germline-derived CDR1 and CDR2 are LGHNA and YNFKEQ. The J segment lost 0 bases and the V segment lost 0 bases, leaving 17 bases of the junction unmatched. The CDR3 extends over 22 amino acids. CDR3 region: CASSQEGPQQGTRPSGANVLTF. CDR3 sequence (DNA): TGTGCCAGCAGCCAAGAAGGACCGCAACAGGGGACCCGCCCCTCTGGGGCCAACGTCCTGACTTTC.

The chain joins TRBV30 to TRBJ2-7, with 10 bases lining up with TRBD1. V dropped 2 bases and J dropped 6; count of bases not matched to a gene: 22. Germline V gene lookup returns CDR1 GTSNPN and CDR2 SVGIG (reference sequence). The CDR3 length is 19 residues. This CDR3 reads CAWSPAPGQGLSPVGEQYF. CDR3 DNA: TGTGCCTGGAGTCCAGCTCCGGGACAGGGGCTTTCTCCAGTAGGCGAGCAGTACTTC.